Each of the 18 T cell receptor beta chains below was sequenced from the same sample in a study of blood T cell repertoires in COVID-19 (dated by TCRdb to 2020 to 2021). Preparation of the library involved the immunoSEQ multiplex PCR assay. As stored in TCRdb, this immuneACCESS dataset retains in-frame rearrangements with V and J assigned. A fraction of the clones does not appear; measured against another copy, unresolved V genes explain less than half of the discrepancy, and the remainder lacks a known reason. Within this sample are approximately 260,000 clones, with around 90% of them counted one time only. In total, the top ten clones hold just over 7% of the sample. The source material was peripheral blood. The receptors derive from a man aged 55 to 70 who had recovered from COVID-19.

This rearrangement joins TRBV6-5 to TRBJ1-2; D uncertain. V lost 7 bases and J lost 4, with 16 bases in between. Looked up from germline, CDR1 is MNHEY and CDR2 is SVGAGI. The CDR3 loop spans 14 amino acids. This CDR3 is CASTYYPGVYGYTF. CDR3 nucleotide sequence: TGTGCCAGCACCTATTACCCGGGTGTCTATGGCTACACCTTC.

J is TRBJ1-1 and V is TRBV5-6; D unresolved. The CDR3 extends over 15 amino acids. V was clipped by 0 bases and J by 1 base, with 10 bases between them. Per germline, CDR1 SGHDT and CDR2 YYEEEE. CDR3 DNA sequence: TGTGCCAGCAGCTTGGGGAGGGAACCGAACACTGAAGCTTTCTTT. Protein: CASSLGREPNTEAFF.

The rearrangement joins TRBV6-5 to TRBJ1-2; 8 nucleotides match TRBD1. Unmatched junction bases numbered 3, after V lost 6 bases and J lost 3 bases. Germline V lookup: CDR1 MNHEY, CDR2 SVGAGI. CDR3 length: 13 residues. The CDR3 DNA follows: TGTGCCAGCAGGGGGACAGGCTACTATGGCTACACCTTC. It encodes CASRGTGYYGYTF.

The rearrangement uses TRBV24-1 and TRBJ2-3; D gene uncertain. The V end was cut by 6 bases, the J end by 1 base, with 13 bases between. CDR1 is KGHDR, CDR2 SFDVKD, per germline. CDR3 length equals 15 residues. CDR3 in amino acids: CATSRQVSGTDTQYF. The CDR3 bases are TGTGCCACCAGTCGGCAGGTGTCCGGCACAGATACGCAGTATTTT.

The chain is built from TRBV7-8 and TRBJ2-1; a weak D match, TRBD2 (7 bases). V lost 5 bases and J lost 6, with 20 bases in between. CDR3 length equals 16 residues. The germline V gene has CDR1 SGHVS and CDR2 FQNEAQ. The CDR3 DNA sequence: TGTGCCAGCAGCCCTAGGGGGAGGGATCCCGTCAATGAGCAGTTCTTC. Translation gives CASSPRGRDPVNEQFF.

This clone was seen only a few times. This rearrangement joins TRBV4-1 to TRBJ2-7; 7 bases match TRBD2. With 4 bases clipped from V and 5 bases from J, the junction kept 8 bases outside the gene matches. Germline CDR1 MGHRA, CDR2 YSYEKL. The CDR3 sequence is 14 residues long. The chain's CDR3 is CASSPLGGGNEQYF. The CDR3 region has the DNA TGCGCCAGCAGCCCTCTGGGGGGAGGGAACGAGCAGTACTTC.

The chain carries TRBV15 and TRBJ1-4, with TRBD1 identical over 8 bases. CDR1 is LNHNV and CDR2 is YYDKDF in the germline V gene (reference sequence). V gave up 6 bases and J gave up 6 bases; unmatched junction bases: 9. CDR3 length equals 15 residues. This CDR3 reads CATRLTGQADEKLFF. CDR3 in DNA: TGTGCCACCAGACTTACGGGACAGGCGGATGAAAAACTGTTTTTT.

V gene TRBV5-6 combines with J gene TRBJ1-3, with 8 positions matching TRBD1. J was trimmed by 0 bases and V by 4 bases; bases with no gene match: 6. This CDR3 spans 16 amino acids. The germline gives CDR1 SGHDT, CDR2 YYEEEE. DNA of the CDR3: TGTGCCAGCAGCATTAACAGGGGGTTCTCTGGAAACACCATATATTTT. This codes for CASSINRGFSGNTIYF. Filled out from reference TRBV5-6 and TRBJ1-3, the complete variable domain reads DAGVTQSPTHLIKTRGQQVTLRCSPKSGHDTVSWYQQALGQGPQFIFQYYEEEERQRGNFPDRFSGHQFPNYSSELNVNALLLGDSALYLCASSINRGFSGNTIYFGEGSWLTVV.

V is TRBV18 and J is TRBJ1-5; D is unclear. Trimming stripped 6 bases from V and 1 base from J, with 13 bases between. Germline V gives CDR1 KGHSH, CDR2 LQKENI. The CDR3 has 15 amino acids. Here the CDR3 DNA reads TGTGCCAGCTCCGGAGGCCGATCGAGCAATCAGCCCCAGCATTTT. Amino acids: CASSGGRSSNQPQHF.

This rearrangement joins TRBV7-9 to TRBJ1-1; 10 nucleotides agree with TRBD1. CDR3 size: 15 residues. With 1 base clipped from V and 11 bases from J, the junction kept 10 bases outside the gene matches. The germline V gene has CDR1 SEHNR and CDR2 FQNEAQ (reference sequence). The chain's CDR3 is CASSLDGTGAEGAFF. The CDR3 DNA reads TGTGCCAGCAGCTTAGACGGGACAGGGGCAGAAGGGGCTTTCTTT.

CDR3 sequence (DNA): TGTGCCAGCAGGGTAGCGGGGGAGACCACAGATACGCAGTATTTT. Amino acids: CASRVAGETTDTQYF. The chain recombines TRBV2 with TRBJ2-3; the match to TRBD2 covers 9 bases. CDR3 length: 15 residues. CDR1 and CDR2 from the germline V gene are SNHLY and FYNNEI. J lost 2 bases, V lost 6 bases, and 6 bases had no gene match.

The chain joins TRBV19 to TRBJ1-5; a weak D match, TRBD1 (5 bases). V was pared by 5 bases and J by 11 bases, with 19 bases between. The CDR3 totals 14 residues. From germline, CDR1 is LNHDA and CDR2 SQIVND (reference sequence). The CDR3 loop is CASSPSDTRRSQHF. For the CDR3, the DNA is TGTGCCAGTAGTCCCTCGGACACCCGTCGGTCCCAGCATTTT.

This clone was seen a single time. V gene TRBV15 combines with J gene TRBJ2-1; tentatively, D is TRBD1 (5 bases). The CDR3 is made up of 14 amino acids. Per germline, CDR1 LNHNV and CDR2 YYDKDF (reference sequence). The V end lost 0 bases, the J end lost 6 bases, and 9 bases lay between the germline ends. This CDR3 is CATSRDRQGNEQFF. As DNA, the CDR3 is TGTGCCACCAGCAGAGATCGGCAGGGCAATGAGCAGTTCTTC.

The gene calls are TRBV7-9 and TRBJ2-3; TRBD1 matches 8 bases. Losses at the gene ends were 11 bases for V and 2 bases for J; bases not matched to a gene: 9. Looked up from germline, CDR1 is SEHNR and CDR2 is FQNEAQ (reference sequence). CDR3 size: 14 residues. CDR3 residues: CAGCPGGVTDTQYF. The CDR3 coding sequence is TGTGCCGGATGCCCAGGGGGCGTCACAGATACGCAGTATTTT.

V usage is TRBV5-6 and J usage is TRBJ1-1; possibly TRBD1 for D (5 bases). The germline CDR1 and CDR2 sequences are SGHDT and YYEEEE. The CDR3 totals 13 residues. V lost 4 bases and J 0 bases, leaving 7 bases between the germline ends. The CDR3 nucleotides are TGTGCCAGCAGCCCAGGGATGAACACTGAAGCTTTCTTT. It translates to CASSPGMNTEAFF.

The gene calls are TRBV2 and TRBJ2-2, with a weak D call TRBD2 (6 bases). V shed 7 bases and J shed 1 base, with 13 bases lying between them. The germline V gene has CDR1 SNHLY and CDR2 FYNNEI. The CDR3 length is 15 residues. This CDR3 is CASTTSLGNTGELFF. DNA of the CDR3: TGTGCCAGCACGACTAGTCTCGGGAACACCGGGGAGCTGTTTTTT.

V gene TRBV27 combines with J gene TRBJ1-6, with D tentatively TRBD1 (5 bases). This CDR3 contains 15 residues. Germline V gene data show CDR1 as MNHEY and CDR2 as SMNVEV (reference sequence). Trimming shortened V by 6 bases and J by 6 bases, and 15 bases separated the two germline ends. In nucleotides, the CDR3 is TGTGCCAGCAGAGGCCAGGGAGGGAGTAATTCACCCCTCCACTTT. The encoded protein is CASRGQGGSNSPLHF.

The gene calls are TRBV9 and TRBJ2-5, with D possibly being TRBD2 (6 bases). The CDR3 spans 13 residues. The V gene lost 3 bases and the J gene lost 5 bases, with 11 bases spanning the gap. The V gene's germline CDR1 is SGDLS and CDR2 YYNGEE. The CDR3 loop is CASSEGTRETQYF. Written as DNA, the CDR3 is TGTGCCAGCAGCGAGGGGACTCGTGAGACCCAGTACTTC.